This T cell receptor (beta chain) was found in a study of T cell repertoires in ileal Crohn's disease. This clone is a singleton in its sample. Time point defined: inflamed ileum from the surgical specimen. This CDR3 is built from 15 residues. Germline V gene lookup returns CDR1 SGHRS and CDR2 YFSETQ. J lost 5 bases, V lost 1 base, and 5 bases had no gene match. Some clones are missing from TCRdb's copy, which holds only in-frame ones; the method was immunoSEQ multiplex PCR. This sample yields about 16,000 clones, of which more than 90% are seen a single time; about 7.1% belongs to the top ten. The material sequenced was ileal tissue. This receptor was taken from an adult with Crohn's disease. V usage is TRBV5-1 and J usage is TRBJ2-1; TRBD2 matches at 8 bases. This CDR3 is CASSLTGGANNEQFF. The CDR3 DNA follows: TGCGCCAGCAGCTTGACCGGGGGGGCGAACAATGAGCAGTTCTTC.